The 31 T cell receptor beta chains below all came from one sample that was sequenced in a study of blood T cell repertoires in COVID-19. Some clones are missing from TCRdb's copy, which holds only in-frame ones; the method was immunoSEQ multiplex PCR. The table includes about 140,000 clones, 82% detected once. The sample was peripheral blood. The receptors shown here come from a woman at least 80 years old with acute or convalescent COVID-19.

A word on this clone: Other nucleotide sequences in the sample specify the same CDR3. This chain uses TRBV28 with TRBJ1-2; 10 nucleotides agree with TRBD1. V shed 6 bases and J 6 bases; nucleotides not matched to a gene: 4. The CDR3 length is 13 residues. Germline CDR1 MDHEN, CDR2 SYDVKM. The CDR3 DNA reads as TGTGCCAGCAGGACAGGGGGCGGTGATGGCTACACCTTC. Protein sequence: CASRTGGGDGYTF.

Only one count was recorded for this clone. J is TRBJ2-3 and V is TRBV27; a possible D gene is TRBD1 (6 bases). This CDR3 has 13 residues. V was cut by 5 bases and J by 6 bases, with 12 bases left in between. Germline loops: CDR1 MNHEY, CDR2 SMNVEV (reference sequence). The CDR3 is CASSLPQGDTQYF. The CDR3 coding sequence is TGTGCCAGCAGTCTACCCCAGGGGGATACGCAGTATTTT.

The rearrangement uses TRBV9 and TRBJ1-4; 10 bases are shared with TRBD1. This CDR3 region has 17 residues. The ends lost 4 bases at V and 8 bases at J; junction bases unmatched: 14. The germline gives CDR1 SGDLS, CDR2 YYNGEE. CDR3 sequence reads: CASSLNRDRGEREKLFF. Here the CDR3 DNA reads TGTGCCAGCAGCTTAAACCGGGACAGGGGTGAAAGGGAAAAACTGTTTTTT.

V and J are TRBV2 and TRBJ2-2, with 11 bases aligning to TRBD1. The CDR3 has 14 residues. V lost 11 bases and J lost 4; bases outside the gene matches: 6. Per germline, CDR1 SNHLY and CDR2 FYNNEI. CDR3 protein: CASEGQGVTGELFF. DNA of the CDR3: TGTGCCTCTGAGGGACAGGGGGTCACCGGGGAGCTGTTTTTT.

The chain couples TRBV5-5 to TRBJ1-6; 9 nucleotides line up with TRBD1. Germline values: CDR1 SGHKS, CDR2 YYEKEE (reference sequence). This CDR3 contains 17 residues. The ends lost 4 bases at V and 6 bases at J; junction bases unmatched: 11. The CDR3 loop is CASSAHRGPSSNSPLHF. CDR3 nucleotide sequence: TGTGCCAGCAGCGCCCACAGGGGGCCCTCGTCTAATTCACCCCTCCACTTT.

The J gene is TRBJ2-5, the V gene TRBV5-1, with 8 bases lining up with TRBD1. CDR3 length: 15 residues. With V trimmed by 5 bases and J by 1 base, 7 bases remained unmatched. The V gene's germline CDR1 is SGHRS and CDR2 YFSETQ. The CDR3 here is CASRAPGGGQETQYF. CDR3 nucleotides: TGCGCCAGCAGGGCCCCAGGGGGCGGCCAAGAGACCCAGTACTTC.

This sequence joins TRBV18 and TRBJ2-1; D is possibly TRBD2 (5 bases). This CDR3 contains 12 residues. V lost 3 bases, J lost 6 bases, and 6 bases lay in between. CDR1 and CDR2 (germline): KGHSH, LQKENI. CDR3 bases: TGTGCCAGCTCACCTCTAGCCAATGAGCAGTTCTTC. It is translated as CASSPLANEQFF.

The count of this clone is one. The chain is built from TRBV24-1 and TRBJ2-1, with TRBD1 matching 12 bases. Germline V gives CDR1 KGHDR, CDR2 SFDVKD. The trim removed 3 bases at V and 6 bases at J, leaving 2 bases unmatched. CDR3 length: 15 amino acids. As DNA, the CDR3 is TGTGCCACCAGTGATGGGACAGGGGGCTTCAATGAGCAGTTCTTC. Translated, it gives CATSDGTGGFNEQFF.

This clone appeared once. The chain is built from TRBV21-1 and TRBJ2-2; TRBD1 is the table's D call, not checked against the DNA. TRBV21-1 is tagged as a pseudogene. The CDR3 covers 14 residues. The CDR3 nucleotides are TGTGCCAGGACCGGGACAGAGAACACCGGGGAGCTGTTTTTT. Protein: CARTGTENTGELFF.

The chain recombines TRBV18 with TRBJ1-2; D remains ambiguous. With 2 bases removed from V and 7 bases from J, the gap between germline ends came to 14 bases. The germline CDR1 and CDR2 sequences are KGHSH and LQKENI. There are 14 residues in the CDR3. The CDR3, as DNA: TGTGCCAGCTCACCAGGGTTAGTAGCTTTTGGCTACACCTTC. Its protein is CASSPGLVAFGYTF.

This rearrangement joins TRBV19 to TRBJ1-6; TRBD1 aligns across 7 bases. CDR1 LNHDA and CDR2 SQIVND come from the germline V gene (reference sequence). Germline trimming cut 5 bases from V and 10 bases from J; bases unmatched to any gene: 14. This CDR3 spans 16 amino acids. CDR3 region: CASSVGTVLSGSPLHF. The CDR3 DNA sequence: TGTGCCAGTAGTGTCGGGACAGTACTAAGTGGGTCACCCCTCCACTTT.

This chain connects TRBV2 to TRBJ1-5; D is ambiguous. V shed 4 bases and J shed 6 bases, with 10 bases lying between them. The germline gives CDR1 SNHLY, CDR2 FYNNEI. This CDR3 has 13 residues. CDR3 sequence (DNA): TGTGCCAGCAGTGTAGAGGGTGTTCAGCCCCAGCATTTT. It specifies CASSVEGVQPQHF.

This clone has a handful of counts. The V and J genes are TRBV5-1 and TRBJ1-1; weak D call: TRBD1 (6 bases). The germline CDR1 and CDR2 sequences are SGHRS and YFSETQ. There are 16 residues in the CDR3. V dropped 0 bases and J dropped 3 bases, with 15 bases sitting between them. The CDR3 loop is CASSLAGGQYDTEAFF. DNA of the CDR3: TGCGCCAGCAGCTTGGCCGGTGGACAGTATGACACTGAAGCTTTCTTT.

The chain employs TRBV4-1 and TRBJ1-1; 12 bases line up with TRBD1. Germline V gene data show CDR1 as MGHRA and CDR2 as YSYEKL. The CDR3 is 15 amino acids. The junction had 11 bases not matched to a gene; V was cut back by 4 bases and J by 11 bases. The CDR3 DNA reads TGCGCCAGCAGCCCCTACGGGACAGGGGGCCCCGAGGCTTTCTTT. This gives the protein CASSPYGTGGPEAFF.

CDR3 loop: CASSYPALAGSDTQYF. The CDR3 DNA sequence: TGTGCCAGCAGTTACCCGGCACTAGCGGGCTCAGATACGCAGTATTTT. The chain combines TRBV6-6 with TRBJ2-3, with 9 bases identical to TRBD2. V trimming: 2 bases; J trimming: 4 bases; junction bases outside the gene matches: 7. The germline gives CDR1 MNHNY, CDR2 SVGAGI (reference sequence). This CDR3 has 16 residues.

The chain couples TRBV29-1 to TRBJ1-2, with 8 nucleotides matching TRBD1. This CDR3 region has 13 residues. Germline assignment: CDR1 SQVTM and CDR2 ANQGSEA. With 7 bases clipped from V and 4 bases from J, the junction kept 8 bases outside the gene matches. CDR3 residues: CSGGDRTPYGYTF. The CDR3, as DNA: TGCAGCGGGGGGGACAGGACCCCCTATGGCTACACCTTC.

V gene TRBV15 combines with J gene TRBJ2-5; 9 bases map to TRBD1. The germline V gene encodes CDR1 LNHNV and CDR2 YYDKDF (reference sequence). V lost 3 bases to trimming and J lost 5 bases; unmatched junction nucleotides: 10. CDR3 length: 16 amino acids. The CDR3: CATSSNRDRVWETQYF. The CDR3, as DNA: TGTGCCACCAGCAGTAACCGGGACAGGGTATGGGAGACCCAGTACTTC.

This clone was seen just once. The chain is built from TRBV7-8 and TRBJ1-2; TRBD1 matches 10 bases. Unmatched junction bases numbered 5, after V lost 0 bases and J lost 7 bases. This CDR3 is built from 15 residues. The germline gives CDR1 SGHVS, CDR2 FQNEAQ. The CDR3 is CASSLARDRGIGYTF. The CDR3 nucleotides are TGTGCCAGCAGCTTAGCGCGGGACAGGGGTATTGGCTACACCTTC.

The chain recombines TRBV9 with TRBJ2-7; D perhaps matches TRBD1 (6 bases). Germline V gives CDR1 SGDLS, CDR2 YYNGEE. The CDR3 loop spans 13 amino acids. V gave up 0 bases and J gave up 3 bases, with 7 bases separating them. This chain's CDR3 is CASSVGDNYEQYF. CDR3 sequence (DNA): TGTGCCAGCAGCGTAGGGGACAACTACGAGCAGTACTTC.

The rearrangement links TRBV7-9 to TRBJ1-3; the D is unclear. Trimming took 1 base from V and 4 from J, leaving 5 bases between them. Looked up from germline, CDR1 is SEHNR and CDR2 is FQNEAQ (reference sequence). The CDR3 sequence is 13 residues long. The CDR3 spells CASSLGRGNTIYF. The CDR3 DNA is TGTGCCAGCAGCTTAGGGAGAGGAAACACCATATATTTT. The whole variable domain, filled in from reference TRBV7-9 and TRBJ1-3, reads DTGVSQNPRHKITKRGQNVTFRCDPISEHNRLYWYRQTLGQGPEFLTYFQNEAQLEKSRLLSDRFSAERPKGSFSTLEIQRTEQGDSAMYLCASSLGRGNTIYFGEGSWLTVV.

This chain links TRBV28 with TRBJ2-7; unclear D gene. This CDR3 region has 11 residues. V was trimmed by 4 bases and J by 7 bases, leaving 8 bases between them. In germline, CDR1 is MDHEN, CDR2 SYDVKM. CDR3 protein: CASSSSREQYF. DNA for the CDR3: TGTGCCAGCAGTTCCTCGAGGGAGCAGTACTTC.

The chain is built from TRBV2 and TRBJ2-5; TRBD2 matches 10 bases. Looked up from germline, CDR1 is SNHLY and CDR2 is FYNNEI. V shed 2 bases and J 1 base; nucleotides not matched to a gene: 10. CDR3 length: 18 amino acids. The CDR3 DNA reads TGTGCCAGCAGTGAAACGAGGGATACTAGCGGGGTCCAAGAGACCCAGTACTTC. It translates to CASSETRDTSGVQETQYF. The full variable domain, its missing parts supplied by reference TRBV2 and TRBJ2-5, is EPEVTQTPSHQVTQMGQEVILRCVPISNHLYFYWYRQILGQKVEFLVSFYNNEISEKSEIFDDQFSVERPDGSNFTLKIRSTKLEDSAMYFCASSETRDTSGVQETQYFGPGTRLLVL.

The chain combines TRBV10-3 with TRBJ1-1; D is perhaps TRBD1 (6 bases). This CDR3 is 13 amino acids long. Germline V gene lookup returns CDR1 ENHRY and CDR2 SYGVKD. V lost 7 bases, J lost 4 bases, and 13 bases lay in between. CDR3 DNA sequence: TGTGCCATCAACAGGGCGGGGGGCACTGAAGCTTTCTTT. Translation gives CAINRAGGTEAFF.

This chain uses TRBV24-1 with TRBJ2-6; 8 positions match TRBD1. Germline V gene sequence: CDR1 KGHDR, CDR2 SFDVKD. V lost 5 bases, J lost 1 base, and 3 bases stayed unmatched. The CDR3 has 16 residues. DNA for the CDR3: TGTGCCACCAGTGCAGGGGGCGAGTCTGGGGCCAACGTCCTGACTTTC. This gives the protein CATSAGGESGANVLTF.

The chain employs TRBV28 and TRBJ2-5; tentatively, D is TRBD1 (6 bases). The CDR3 covers 15 residues. Per the germline V gene, CDR1 is MDHEN and CDR2 is SYDVKM. V was pared by 1 base and J by 6 bases, with 15 bases between. The CDR3 bases are TGTGCCAGCAGTTTATACGGACAGTTGAGAAAGACCCAGTACTTC. It is translated as CASSLYGQLRKTQYF.

Of note for this clone: Other DNA sequences in the sample encode the same CDR3. CDR3 in DNA: TGTGCCAGCAGTTTTACAGGGGGAAACTCACCCCTCCACTTT. It codes for CASSFTGGNSPLHF. The chain joins TRBV27 to TRBJ1-6; 8 bases are a match to TRBD1. Losses at the gene ends were 3 bases for V and 10 bases for J; bases not matched to a gene: 5. CDR1 and CDR2 from the germline V gene are MNHEY and SMNVEV (reference sequence). This CDR3 spans 14 amino acids.

This clone was seen a few times. The gene calls are TRBV2 and TRBJ2-7, with D maybe TRBD2 (6 bases). CDR3 length equals 15 residues. V was shortened by 8 bases and J by 3 bases, with 20 bases between the two germline ends. In germline, CDR1 is SNHLY, CDR2 FYNNEI. Written as DNA, the CDR3 is TGTGCCAGCGGGGGGACCGGCGACGGCTACTACGAGCAGTACTTC. Protein product: CASGGTGDGYYEQYF.

This chain connects TRBV28 to TRBJ1-4; possibly TRBD1 for D (6 bases). The ends were cut back, 8 bases at V and 4 bases at J, with 8 bases in the middle. The CDR3 consists of 12 residues. CDR1 is MDHEN, CDR2 SYDVKM, per germline. CDR3 DNA: TGTGCCAGCTCAGGGGTTAATGAAAAACTGTTTTTT. This codes for CASSGVNEKLFF.

The chain is built from TRBV7-8 and TRBJ2-1, with D possibly TRBD2 on 5 matching bases. This CDR3 spans 14 amino acids. V was shortened by 6 bases and J by 5 bases, with 14 bases between the two germline ends. Germline assignment: CDR1 SGHVS and CDR2 FQNEAQ. CDR3 residues: CASSIVAGNNEQFF. The CDR3 bases are TGTGCCAGCAGTATAGTGGCGGGTAACAATGAGCAGTTCTTC.

The chain recombines TRBV5-1 with TRBJ1-3; 9 nucleotides line up with TRBD1. Losses at the gene ends were 4 bases for V and 7 bases for J; bases not matched to a gene: 6. CDR3 length: 14 amino acids. Germline values: CDR1 SGHRS, CDR2 YFSETQ. The CDR3 nucleotides are TGCGCCAGCAGCCAGGGGGGACAGGGTAACACCATATATTTT. Amino acids: CASSQGGQGNTIYF.

The chain links TRBV6-1 to TRBJ1-2, with D uncertain. Germline lookup yields CDR1 MNHNS and CDR2 SASEGT. The CDR3 is 14 residues long. The ends were cut back, 3 bases at V and 2 bases at J, with 10 bases in the middle. The CDR3 is CASSDAGVNYGYTF. DNA of the CDR3: TGTGCCAGCAGTGATGCCGGGGTGAACTATGGCTACACCTTC.